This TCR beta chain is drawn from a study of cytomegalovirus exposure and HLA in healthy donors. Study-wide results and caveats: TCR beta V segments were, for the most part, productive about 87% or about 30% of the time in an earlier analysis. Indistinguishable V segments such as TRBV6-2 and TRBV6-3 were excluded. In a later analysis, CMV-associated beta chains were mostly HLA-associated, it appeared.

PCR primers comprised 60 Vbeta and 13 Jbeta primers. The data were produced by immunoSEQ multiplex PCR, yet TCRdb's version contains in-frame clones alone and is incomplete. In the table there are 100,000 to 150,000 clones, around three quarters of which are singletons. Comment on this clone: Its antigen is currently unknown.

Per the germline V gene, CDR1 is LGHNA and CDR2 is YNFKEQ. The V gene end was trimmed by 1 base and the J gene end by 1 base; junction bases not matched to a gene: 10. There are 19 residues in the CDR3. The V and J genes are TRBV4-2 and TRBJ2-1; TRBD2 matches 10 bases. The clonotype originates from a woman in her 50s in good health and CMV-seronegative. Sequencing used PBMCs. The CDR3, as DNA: TGTGCCAGCAGCCAAGGGGAGTCTAGCGGGAGTCGATCCTACAATGAGCAGTTCTTC. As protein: CASSQGESSGSRSYNEQFF.